This TCR beta chain came from a study of Ad26.COV2.S vaccination and SARS-CoV-2 variants (dated by TCRdb to the early 2020s). In the study overall: Donors in the vaccine arm were drawn from COV1001, a phase I-IIa trial of Ad26.COV2.S in healthy adults that was multicentre, randomized, double-blind and placebo-controlled. Dosing of Ad26.COV2.S was intramuscular, at either 5x10^10 or 1x10^11 viral particles, delivered as one shot or as two shots spaced 56 days apart. TCRbeta repertoire sequencing served as the tool for gauging how specific and how broad the SARS-CoV-2-reactive T cell receptors were following Ad26.COV2.S vaccination. The TCR-sequenced set comprised approximately 30 samples: around 20 Ad26.COV2.S vaccine recipients, 5 placebo recipients and 8 SARS-CoV-2 convalescent individuals. Participants in the trial were split at random into five groups of five each, receiving low-dose or high-dose Ad26.COV2.S once or twice, or else placebo on both occasions. Investigators remained blinded to trial group allocation during experiments and outcome assessment. What the research found in general, with its limitations: Non-spike TCR breadth was comparable between vaccine and placebo recipients, consistent with the vaccine containing only spike. The study was not powered for comparison of responses between vaccine doses or regimens. Compared with placebo recipients, Ad26.COV2.S recipients showed higher spike-specific TCR breadth (P = 0.0014). After vaccination, spike-specific CD8+ and CD4+ T cell responses were reported to show substantial breadth. The authors noted that the TCR breadth and depth analyses may have underestimated total T cell responses.

CDR1 MGHRA and CDR2 YSYEKL were looked up in the germline V gene. The junction carries 10 bases between V and J, which are trimmed by 2 bases and 2 bases respectively. The CDR3 has 14 amino acids, counting the end cysteine and phenylalanine. Here the CDR3 DNA is all that survives: 42 bases in frame from base 1. The immunoSEQ Assay was used to sequence TCRbeta CDR3 regions. After extraction, genomic DNA underwent amplification by bias-controlled multiplex PCR, followed by high-throughput sequencing. In the source study's methods: To quantify the absolute abundance of each unique TCRbeta CDR3 region, sequences were collapsed and filtered. T cell fraction was estimated by normalization of TCRbeta template counts to usable DNA, with usable DNA being measured through amplification of reference genes present in all nucleated cells. Repertoire TCRs were annotated as SARS-CoV-2-specific by exact matching of V gene, CDR3 amino acid sequence and J gene to a known reactive TCR set. The reference SARS-CoV-2 TCR set was derived from MIRA and filtered for enrichment in COVID-19-positive ImmuneCODE repertoires, a step that removed public or cross-reactive TCRs. Drawing on the MIRA antigens, annotated TCRs were analysed further at the level of specific ORF or position within ORF. Breadth was defined as the number of annotated unique rearrangements divided by the total number of unique productive rearrangements, and depth was defined as the summed frequency of the annotated unique rearrangements. Two-sided Wilcoxon rank-sum tests were applied when comparing TCR breadth between groups. Not all clones reach the TCRdb copy of this immuneACCESS table, which keeps in-frame sequences only. Checked studies attribute under half of the gap to unresolved V genes and leave the rest unexplained. The V and J calls and the clone size are those of that table, but D and trimming were determined from the DNA. This sample gives roughly 350,000 clones in total; more than 75% of them show up just once. The ten top clones hold around 3.6% of the sample.

Of note for this clone: The antigen this receptor binds is unknown. No much larger clone is present one base from it, and per-base qualities are unavailable.

In light of the paper, this sample's treatment or condition label describes: about 20 received Ad26.COV2.S at low or high dose, single or two shots; about five received placebo; per-sample allocation not given. Repertoires of vaccine and placebo recipients were sequenced from samples taken on day 63 after the first injection. In Cohort 1b, about two dozen adults aged 18-55 years were enrolled at a single site in Boston, USA, between 29 July and 7 August 2020. Ad26.COV2.S was a replication-incompetent adenovirus type 26 vector expressing a prefusion-stabilized SARS-CoV-2 spike protein from the original Wuhan strain.

The sequence links TRBV4-1 to TRBJ2-7; the D segment cannot be called with confidence. Material: peripheral blood, obtained in a trial of Ad26.COV2.S vaccine versus placebo. The origin of this receptor is a person between 18 and 65 years old who received the Ad26.COV2.S COVID-19 vaccine or a placebo. Here is the DNA: TGCGCCAGCAGCCAAAACCGGCGGCCCTACGAGCAGTACTTC. This sequence encodes CASSQNRRPYEQYF.